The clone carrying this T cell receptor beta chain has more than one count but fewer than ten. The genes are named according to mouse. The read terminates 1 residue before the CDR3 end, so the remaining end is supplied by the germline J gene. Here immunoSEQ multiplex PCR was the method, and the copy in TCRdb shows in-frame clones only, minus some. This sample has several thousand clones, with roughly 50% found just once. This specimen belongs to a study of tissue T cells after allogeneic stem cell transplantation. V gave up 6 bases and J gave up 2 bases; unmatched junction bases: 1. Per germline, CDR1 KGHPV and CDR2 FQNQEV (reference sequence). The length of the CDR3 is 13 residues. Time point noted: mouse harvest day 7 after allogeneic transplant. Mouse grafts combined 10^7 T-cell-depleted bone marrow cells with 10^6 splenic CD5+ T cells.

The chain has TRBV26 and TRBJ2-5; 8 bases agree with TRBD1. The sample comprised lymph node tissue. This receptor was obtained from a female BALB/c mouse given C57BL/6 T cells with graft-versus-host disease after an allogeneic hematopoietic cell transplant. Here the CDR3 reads CASSDRGQDTQYF. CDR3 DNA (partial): TGTGCCAGCAGCGACAGGGGCCAAGACACCCAGTAC. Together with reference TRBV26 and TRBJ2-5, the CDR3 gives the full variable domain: NSKVIQTPRYLVKGQGQKAKMRCIPEKGHPVVFWYQQNKNNEFKFLINFQNQEVLQQIDMTEKRFSAECPSNSPCSLEIQSSEAGDSALYLCASSDRGQDTQYFGPGTRLLVL.